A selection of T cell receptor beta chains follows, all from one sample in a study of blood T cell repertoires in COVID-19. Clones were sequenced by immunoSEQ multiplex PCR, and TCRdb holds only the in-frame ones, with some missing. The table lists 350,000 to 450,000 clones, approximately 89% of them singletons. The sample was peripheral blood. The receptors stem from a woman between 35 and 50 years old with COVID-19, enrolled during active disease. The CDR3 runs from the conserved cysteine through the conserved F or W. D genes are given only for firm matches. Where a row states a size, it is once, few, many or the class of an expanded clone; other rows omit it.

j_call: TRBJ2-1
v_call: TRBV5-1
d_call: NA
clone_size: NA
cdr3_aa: CASAGRNEQFF
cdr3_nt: TGCGCCAGCGCGGGGAGGAATGAGCAGTTCTTC

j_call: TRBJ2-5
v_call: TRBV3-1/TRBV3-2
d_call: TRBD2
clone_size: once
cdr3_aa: CASTRLAGETQYF
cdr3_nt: TGTGCCAGCACCCGACTAGCAGGGGAGACCCAGTACTTC

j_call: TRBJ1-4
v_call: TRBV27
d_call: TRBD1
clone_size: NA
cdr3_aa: CASEQPGQSCEKLFF
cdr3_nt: TGTGCCAGCGAGCAACCGGGACAGAGCTGTGAAAAACTGTTTTTT

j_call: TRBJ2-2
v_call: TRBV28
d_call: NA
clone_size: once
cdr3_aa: CASGYRSGELFF
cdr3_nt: TGTGCCAGCGGTTACAGGTCCGGGGAGCTGTTTTTT

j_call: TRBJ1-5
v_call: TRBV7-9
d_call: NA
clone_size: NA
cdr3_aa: CASSSTGTSQPQHF
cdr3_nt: TGTGCCAGCAGCTCTACCGGGACAAGTCAGCCCCAGCATTTT

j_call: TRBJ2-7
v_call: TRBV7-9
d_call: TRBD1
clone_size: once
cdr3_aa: CASSRDRGLYEQYF
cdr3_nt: TGTGCCAGCAGCCGGGACAGGGGGCTCTACGAGCAGTACTTC

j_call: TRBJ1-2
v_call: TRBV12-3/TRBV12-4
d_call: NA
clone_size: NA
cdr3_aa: CASSPASWYGYTF
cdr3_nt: TGTGCCAGCAGTCCCGCGTCGTGGTATGGCTACACCTTC

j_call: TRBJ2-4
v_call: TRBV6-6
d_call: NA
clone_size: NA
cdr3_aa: CASTQGGNIQYF
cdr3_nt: TGTGCCAGCACACAGGGGGGGAACATTCAGTACTTC

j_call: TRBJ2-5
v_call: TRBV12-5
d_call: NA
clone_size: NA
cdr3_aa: CASESAGGETQYF
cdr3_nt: TGTGCTAGTGAGTCGGCGGGCGGGGAGACCCAGTACTTC

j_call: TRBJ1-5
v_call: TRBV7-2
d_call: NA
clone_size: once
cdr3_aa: CASSLDGREPQHF
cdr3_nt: TGTGCCAGCAGCTTAGATGGGCGGGAGCCCCAGCATTTT

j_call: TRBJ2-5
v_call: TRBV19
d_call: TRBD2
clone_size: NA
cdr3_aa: CASSPRTSGRWIETQYF
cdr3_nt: TGTGCCAGTAGTCCACGGACTAGCGGGAGATGGATAGAGACCCAGTACTTC

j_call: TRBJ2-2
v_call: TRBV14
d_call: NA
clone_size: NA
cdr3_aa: CASSQVSSTGELFF
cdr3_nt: TGTGCCAGCAGCCAAGTTTCGAGTACCGGGGAGCTGTTTTTT

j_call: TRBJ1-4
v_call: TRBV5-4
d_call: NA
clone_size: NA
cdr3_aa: CASSLAGGANEKLFF
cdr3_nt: TGTGCCAGCAGCTTGGCCGGGGGAGCAAATGAAAAACTGTTTTTT

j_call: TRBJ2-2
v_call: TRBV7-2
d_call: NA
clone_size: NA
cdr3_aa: CASRPNRTPGELFF
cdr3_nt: TGTGCCAGCAGACCCAACAGGACCCCCGGGGAGCTGTTTTTT

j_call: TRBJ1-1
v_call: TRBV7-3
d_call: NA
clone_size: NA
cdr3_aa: CASSVGGASEAFF
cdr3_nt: TGTGCCAGCAGCGTCGGGGGGGCATCTGAAGCTTTCTTT

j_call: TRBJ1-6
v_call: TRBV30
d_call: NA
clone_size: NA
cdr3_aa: CAWAMGGSYNSPLHF
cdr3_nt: TGTGCCTGGGCTATGGGGGGTTCCTATAATTCACCCCTCCACTTT

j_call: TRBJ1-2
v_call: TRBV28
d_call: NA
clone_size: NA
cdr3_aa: CASTFTGTWGYTF
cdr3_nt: TGTGCCAGCACCTTTACAGGGACGTGGGGCTACACCTTC

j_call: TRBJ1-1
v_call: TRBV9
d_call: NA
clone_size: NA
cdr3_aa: CASSLSGGNTEAFF
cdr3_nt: TGTGCCAGCAGCCTAAGTGGTGGGAACACTGAAGCTTTCTTT

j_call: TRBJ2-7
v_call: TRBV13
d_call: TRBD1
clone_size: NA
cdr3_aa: CASSLGGDSSYEQYF
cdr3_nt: TGTGCCAGCAGCTTAGGGGGGGACAGCTCCTACGAGCAGTACTTC

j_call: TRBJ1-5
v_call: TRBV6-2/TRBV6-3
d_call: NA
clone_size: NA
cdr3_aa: CASSRTNSNQPQHF
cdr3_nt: TGTGCCAGCAGTAGGACAAATAGCAATCAGCCCCAGCATTTT

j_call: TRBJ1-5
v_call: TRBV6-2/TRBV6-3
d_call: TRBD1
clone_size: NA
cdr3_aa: CASSYGQGDQPQHF
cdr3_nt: TGTGCCAGCAGTTACGGACAGGGAGATCAGCCCCAGCATTTT

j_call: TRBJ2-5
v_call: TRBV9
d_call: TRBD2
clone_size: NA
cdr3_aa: CASSVGTGGEETQYF
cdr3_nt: TGTGCCAGCAGCGTAGGTACGGGGGGTGAGGAGACCCAGTACTTC

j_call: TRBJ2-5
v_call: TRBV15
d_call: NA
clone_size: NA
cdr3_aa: CATSRALLTGQETQYF
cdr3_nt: TGTGCCACCAGCAGAGCATTATTAACAGGGCAGGAGACCCAGTACTTC

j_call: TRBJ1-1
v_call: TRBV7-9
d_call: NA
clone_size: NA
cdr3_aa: CASSARGLNTEAFF
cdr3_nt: TGTGCCAGCAGCGCGAGAGGATTGAACACTGAAGCTTTCTTT

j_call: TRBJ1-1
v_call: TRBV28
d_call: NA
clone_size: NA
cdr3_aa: CAGRDPNTEAFF
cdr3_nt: TGTGCCGGGAGGGACCCGAACACTGAAGCTTTCTTT

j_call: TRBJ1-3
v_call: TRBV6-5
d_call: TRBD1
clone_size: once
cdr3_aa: CASSYFQGAAGNTIYF
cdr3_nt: TGTGCCAGCAGTTACTTTCAGGGGGCAGCAGGAAACACCATATATTTT

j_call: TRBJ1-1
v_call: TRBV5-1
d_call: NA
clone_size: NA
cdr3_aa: CASSLGGQSHTEAFF
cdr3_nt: TGCGCCAGCAGCTTGGGCGGACAGTCGCACACTGAAGCTTTCTTT

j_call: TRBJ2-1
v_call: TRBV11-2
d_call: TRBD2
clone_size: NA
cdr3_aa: CASSLETSGTYNEQFF
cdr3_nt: TGTGCCAGCAGCTTAGAGACTAGCGGAACCTACAATGAGCAGTTCTTC

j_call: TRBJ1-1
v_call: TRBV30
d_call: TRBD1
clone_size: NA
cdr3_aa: CAWSLRGRGGEAFF
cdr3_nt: TGTGCCTGGAGCCTCAGGGGGCGGGGGGGTGAAGCTTTCTTT

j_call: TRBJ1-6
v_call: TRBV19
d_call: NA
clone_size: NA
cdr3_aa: CASSQGVPGGAYNSPLHF
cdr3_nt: TGTGCCAGTAGTCAGGGAGTTCCAGGAGGGGCCTATAATTCACCCCTCCACTTT

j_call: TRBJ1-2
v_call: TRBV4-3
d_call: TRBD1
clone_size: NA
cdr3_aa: CASSAGTGYYSNGYTF
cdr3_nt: TGCGCCAGCAGCGCCGGGACAGGGTACTACTCTAATGGCTACACCTTC

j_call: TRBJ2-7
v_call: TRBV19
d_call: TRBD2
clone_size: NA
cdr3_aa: CASSMAGHHSGRADEQYF
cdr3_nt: TGTGCCAGTAGTATGGCAGGGCATCATAGCGGGAGGGCCGACGAGCAGTACTTC

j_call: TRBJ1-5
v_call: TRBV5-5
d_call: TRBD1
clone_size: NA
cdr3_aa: CASTPLPTGQGNQPQHF
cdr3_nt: TGTGCCAGCACACCCCTTCCGACAGGGCAGGGCAATCAGCCCCAGCATTTT

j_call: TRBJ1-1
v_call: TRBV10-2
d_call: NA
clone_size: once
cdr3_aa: CASSLNPPGHPWAFF
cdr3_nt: TGCGCCAGCAGTCTCAACCCACCCGGACACCCCTGGGCTTTCTTT

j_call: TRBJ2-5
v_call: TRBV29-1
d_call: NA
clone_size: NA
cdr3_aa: CSVVPGQAAQETQYF
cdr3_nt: TGCAGCGTTGTCCCCGGCCAGGCTGCCCAAGAGACCCAGTACTTC

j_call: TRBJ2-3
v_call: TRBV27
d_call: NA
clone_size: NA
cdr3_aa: CASSSDWPTDTQYF
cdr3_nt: TGTGCCAGCAGTTCCGACTGGCCCACAGATACGCAGTATTTT

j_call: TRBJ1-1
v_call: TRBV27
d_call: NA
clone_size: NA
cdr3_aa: CASRSAVTVTEAFF
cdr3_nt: TGTGCCAGCAGGTCCGCGGTAACGGTCACTGAAGCTTTCTTT

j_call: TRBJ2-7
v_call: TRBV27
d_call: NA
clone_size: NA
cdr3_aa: CASSPAGSSSYEQYF
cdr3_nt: TGTGCCAGCAGCCCAGCGGGTTCGAGCTCCTACGAGCAGTACTTC

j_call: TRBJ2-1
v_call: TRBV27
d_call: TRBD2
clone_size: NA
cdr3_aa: CASSKMLAGSYNEQFF
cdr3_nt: TGTGCCAGCAGTAAAATGCTAGCGGGCTCCTACAATGAGCAGTTCTTC

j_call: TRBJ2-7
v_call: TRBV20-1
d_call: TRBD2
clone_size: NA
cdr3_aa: CSASVLAGADEQYF
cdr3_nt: TGCAGTGCTAGTGTTCTAGCGGGGGCCGACGAGCAGTACTTC

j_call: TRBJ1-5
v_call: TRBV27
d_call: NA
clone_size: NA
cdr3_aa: CASSLHWRNQPQHF
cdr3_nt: TGTGCCAGCAGTCTCCATTGGCGCAATCAGCCCCAGCATTTT

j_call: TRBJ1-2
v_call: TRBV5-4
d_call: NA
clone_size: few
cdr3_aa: CASSLDRAGGYTF
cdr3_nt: TGTGCCAGCAGCTTGGACCGGGCGGGCGGCTACACCTTC

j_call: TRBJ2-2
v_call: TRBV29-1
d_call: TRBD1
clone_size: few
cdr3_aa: CGTGDTGELFF
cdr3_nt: TGCGGGACAGGGGACACCGGGGAGCTGTTTTTT

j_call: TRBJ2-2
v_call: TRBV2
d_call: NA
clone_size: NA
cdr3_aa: CASTLLGLNTGELFF
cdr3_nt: TGTGCCAGCACTTTACTGGGACTGAACACCGGGGAGCTGTTTTTT

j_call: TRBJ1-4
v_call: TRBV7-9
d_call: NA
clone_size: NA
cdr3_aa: CASSSHNEKLFF
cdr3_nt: TGTGCCAGCAGCTCCCATAATGAAAAACTGTTTTTT

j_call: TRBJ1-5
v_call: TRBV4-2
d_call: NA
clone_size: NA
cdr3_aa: CASSPLSGGSPQHF
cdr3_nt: TGTGCCAGCAGCCCTCTTAGCGGGGGCTCGCCCCAGCATTTT

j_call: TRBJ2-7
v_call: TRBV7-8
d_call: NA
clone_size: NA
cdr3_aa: CASSLSLGHEYEQYF
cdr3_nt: TGTGCCAGCAGCTTAAGTCTGGGACACGAATACGAGCAGTACTTC

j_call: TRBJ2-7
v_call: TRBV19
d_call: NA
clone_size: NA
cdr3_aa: CASSSRGTWDRKPTEQYF
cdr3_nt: TGTGCCAGTAGTTCCCGTGGGACATGGGATCGCAAACCCACCGAGCAGTACTTC

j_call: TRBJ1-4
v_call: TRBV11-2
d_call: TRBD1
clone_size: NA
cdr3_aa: CASSPTTGGSNEKLFF
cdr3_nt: TGTGCCAGCAGCCCAACCACAGGGGGCTCTAATGAAAAACTGTTTTTT

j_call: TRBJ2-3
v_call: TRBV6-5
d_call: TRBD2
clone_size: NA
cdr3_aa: CASTSGGWDTQYF
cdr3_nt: TGTGCCTCCACTAGCGGGGGGTGGGATACGCAGTATTTT

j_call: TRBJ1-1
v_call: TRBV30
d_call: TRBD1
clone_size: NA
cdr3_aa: CAWRKTGATEAFF
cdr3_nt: TGTGCCTGGAGAAAGACAGGGGCCACTGAAGCTTTCTTT

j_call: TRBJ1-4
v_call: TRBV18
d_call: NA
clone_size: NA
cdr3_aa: CASSPRVQGGEKLFF
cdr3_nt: TGTGCCAGCTCACCACGAGTACAGGGCGGTGAAAAACTGTTTTTT